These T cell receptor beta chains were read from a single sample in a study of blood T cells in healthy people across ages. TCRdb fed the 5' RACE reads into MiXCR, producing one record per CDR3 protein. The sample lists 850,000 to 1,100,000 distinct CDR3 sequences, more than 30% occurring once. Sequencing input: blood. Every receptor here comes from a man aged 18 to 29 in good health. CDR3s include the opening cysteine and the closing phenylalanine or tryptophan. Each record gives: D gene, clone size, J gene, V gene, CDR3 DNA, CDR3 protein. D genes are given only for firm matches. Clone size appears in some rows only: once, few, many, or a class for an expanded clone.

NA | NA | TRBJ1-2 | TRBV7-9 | TGTGCCGGCAGCCAACAGACTAACTATGGCTACACCTTC | CAGSQQTNYGYTF
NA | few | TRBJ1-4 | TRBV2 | TGTGCCAGCACCTCGGGGAGCCCTAATGAAAAACTGTTTTTT | CASTSGSPNEKLFF
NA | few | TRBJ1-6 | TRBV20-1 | TGCAGTGCTAGGGGGGCTAATTCACCCCTCCACTTT | CSARGANSPLHF
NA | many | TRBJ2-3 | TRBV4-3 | TGCGCCAGCAGCCAAGAAGGCACAGGGACAGATACGCAGTATTTT | CASSQEGTGTDTQYF
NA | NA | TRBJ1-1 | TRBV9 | TGTGCCAGCAGCCGCCGTGACGGGGTTAACACTGAAGCTTTCTTT | CASSRRDGVNTEAFF
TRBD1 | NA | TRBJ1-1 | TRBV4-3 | TGCGCCAGCAGCCAAGGGGGACAGTTTAACACTGAAGCTTTCTTT | CASSQGGQFNTEAFF
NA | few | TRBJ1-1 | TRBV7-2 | TGTGCCAGCAGCCTGGGTCGGCAGGTAGCTTTCTTT | CASSLGRQVAFF
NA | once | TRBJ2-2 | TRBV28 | TGTGCCAGCACCCAGGGACTTAACACCGGGGAGCTGTTTTTT | CASTQGLNTGELFF
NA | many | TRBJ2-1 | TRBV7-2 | TGTGCCAGCAGCTTATCTAGTGGGTCGTACAATGAGCAGTTCTTC | CASSLSSGSYNEQFF
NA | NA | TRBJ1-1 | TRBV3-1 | TGTGCCAGCAGCCAGGAAAGAGGGGACACTGAAGCTTTCTTT | CASSQERGDTEAFF
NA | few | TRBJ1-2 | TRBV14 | TGTGCCAGCAGCCAAGCGGGACACCTTGATGGCTACACCTTC | CASSQAGHLDGYTF
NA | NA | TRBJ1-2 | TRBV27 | TGTGCCAGCAGTTTAACGACAGGACACTATGGCTACACCTTC | CASSLTTGHYGYTF
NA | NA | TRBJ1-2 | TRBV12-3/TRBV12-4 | TGTGCCAGCAGTTCTAAGTACCCCGCCTACACCTTC | CASSSKYPAYTF
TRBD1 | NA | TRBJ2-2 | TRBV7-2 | TGTGCCAGCAGCTTATGGGCGACAGGGGTGGACACCGGGGAGCTGTTTTTT | CASSLWATGVDTGELFF
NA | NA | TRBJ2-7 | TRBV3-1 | TGTGCCAGCAGCCAAGATCAGGCGGGGGACACCTACGAGCAGTACTTC | CASSQDQAGDTYEQYF
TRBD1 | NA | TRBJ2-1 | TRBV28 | TGTGCCAGCAGTGGCAGGGGGCCGGGCAATGAGCAGTTCTTC | CASSGRGPGNEQFF
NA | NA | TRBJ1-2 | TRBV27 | TGTGCCAGCAGGGACAGAGTTTCCTATGGCTACACCTTC | CASRDRVSYGYTF
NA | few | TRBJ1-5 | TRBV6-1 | TGTGCCAGCAGTCGATCAGCCCAGCCCCAGCATTTT | CASSRSAQPQHF
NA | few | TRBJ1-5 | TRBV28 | TGTGCCAGTTCCCCGGAGGGATGGGATCAGCCCCAGCATTTT | CASSPEGWDQPQHF
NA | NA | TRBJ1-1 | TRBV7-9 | TGTGCCAGCACCCTACCCATCGGCTCTGAAGCTTTCTTT | CASTLPIGSEAFF
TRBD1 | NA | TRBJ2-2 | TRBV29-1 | TGCAGCGTGGACAGGGGGCGGGCCGGGGAGCTGTTTTTT | CSVDRGRAGELFF
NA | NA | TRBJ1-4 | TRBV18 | TGTGCCAGCTCACCCGGCGGGCAGCTATATGCAACTAATGAAAAACTGTTTTTT | CASSPGGQLYATNEKLFF
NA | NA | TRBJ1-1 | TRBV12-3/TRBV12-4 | TGTGCCAGCAGTTTAGTCCAGGGTGTGACTGAAGCTTTCTTT | CASSLVQGVTEAFF
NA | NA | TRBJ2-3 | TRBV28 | TGTGCCAGCAGTTTCCCTCCCCCCGGGCAGGGAACAGATACGCAGTATTTT | CASSFPPPGQGTDTQYF
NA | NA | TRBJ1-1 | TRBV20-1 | TGCAGTGCCGCCCGACAGAACACTGAAGCTTTCTTT | CSAARQNTEAFF
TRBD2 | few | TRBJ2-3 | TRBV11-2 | TGTGCCAGCAGCTCACATAGGACTAGCGGGGGGTGGAACACAGATACGCAGTATTTT | CASSSHRTSGGWNTDTQYF
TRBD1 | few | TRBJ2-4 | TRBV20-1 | TGCAGTGCGACCGGACAGGCCAAAAATATTCAGTACTTC | CSATGQAKNIQYF
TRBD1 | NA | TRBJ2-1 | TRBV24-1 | TGTGCCACCAGTGACGTACGGTCCGGGACAGGCCTTGACAATGAGCAGTTCTTC | CATSDVRSGTGLDNEQFF
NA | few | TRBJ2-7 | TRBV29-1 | TGCAGCGTAGCGTCTCTGGGCTACGAGCAGTACTTC | CSVASLGYEQYF
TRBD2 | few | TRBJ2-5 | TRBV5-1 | TGCGCCAGCAGCCGGGGACTAGCGGAAGAGACCCAGTACTTC | CASSRGLAEETQYF
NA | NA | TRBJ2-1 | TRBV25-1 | TGTGCCAGCAGAGGAGGACCGGAGACCCAGTTCTTC | CASRGGPETQFF
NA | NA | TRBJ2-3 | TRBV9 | TGTGCCAGCAGCGTTCAGGACTCTTCCCCGCCGGATACGCAGTATTTT | CASSVQDSSPPDTQYF
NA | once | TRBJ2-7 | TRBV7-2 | TGTGCCAGCAGCTCAGAATTTTCCGGGACAAGCTACGAGCAGTACTTC | CASSSEFSGTSYEQYF
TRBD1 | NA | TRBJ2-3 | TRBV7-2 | TGTGCCAGCAGCTGGAGGACAGGCCGAAGCACAGATACGCAGTATTTT | CASSWRTGRSTDTQYF
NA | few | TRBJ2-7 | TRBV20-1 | TGCAGTGCGCGGCCACTACCGAGCTCCTACAATGAGCAGTACTTC | CSARPLPSSYNEQYF
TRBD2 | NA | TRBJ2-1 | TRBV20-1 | TGCAGTGCTCGGGGGTTTAGCGGGCGGAGTAATGAGCAGTTCTTC | CSARGFSGRSNEQFF
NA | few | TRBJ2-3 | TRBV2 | TGTGCCAGCAGGGGAGGTACGCAGTATTTT | CASRGGTQYF
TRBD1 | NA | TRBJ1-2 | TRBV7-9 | TGTGCCAGCAGCTTACTGGACAGGGAGTTTGGCTACACCTTC | CASSLLDREFGYTF
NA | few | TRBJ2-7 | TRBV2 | TGTGCCAGCAGTGATGGGGCAATCTCCTACGAGCAGTACTTC | CASSDGAISYEQYF
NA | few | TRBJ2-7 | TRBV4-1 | TGCGCCAGCAGCTCCCTGTTCGGACCGTCCAACGAGCAGTACTTC | CASSSLFGPSNEQYF
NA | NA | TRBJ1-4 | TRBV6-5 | TGTGCCAGCAGGAAAACAGGGACCGTAGCTAATGAAAAACTGTTTTTT | CASRKTGTVANEKLFF
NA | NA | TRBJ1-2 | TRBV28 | TGTGCCAGCAGTTTTTCTCCAGGGCAATATGGCTACACCTTC | CASSFSPGQYGYTF
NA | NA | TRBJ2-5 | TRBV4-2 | TGTGCCAGCAGCCAAGCCGACAGCCTTAATGAGCAGTACTTC | CASSQADSLNEQYF
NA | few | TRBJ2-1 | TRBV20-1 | TGCAGTGCTAGACCTCAGGCTTACAATGAGCAGTTCTTC | CSARPQAYNEQFF
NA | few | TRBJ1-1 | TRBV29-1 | TGCAGCGTTGAAGAAGGGTTCGCTGAAGCTTTCTTT | CSVEEGFAEAFF
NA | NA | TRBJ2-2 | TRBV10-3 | TGTGCCATCAGCGATACCAGGGAGGAGCTGTTTTTT | CAISDTREELFF
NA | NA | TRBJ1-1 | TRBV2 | TGTGCCAGCAGTGATGGTAGCAGGAACACTGAAGCTTTCTTT | CASSDGSRNTEAFF
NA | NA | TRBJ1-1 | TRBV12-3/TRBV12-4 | TGTGCCAGCAGTAAAAGGGGCCTCACTGAAGCTTTCTTT | CASSKRGLTEAFF
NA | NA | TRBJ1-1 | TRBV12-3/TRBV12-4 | TGTGCCAGCAGTTCCGGCCCCCTTGAAGCTTTCTTT | CASSSGPLEAFF
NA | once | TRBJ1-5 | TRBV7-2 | TGTGCCAGCAGTCAATGGGGGTACAATCAGCCCCAGCATTTT | CASSQWGYNQPQHF
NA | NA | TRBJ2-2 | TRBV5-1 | TGCGCCAGCAGCTTGGCCATCGAGGAGTGGGGCACCGGGGAGCTGTTTTTT | CASSLAIEEWGTGELFF
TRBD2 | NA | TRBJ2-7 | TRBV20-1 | TGCAGTGCTAGAGATGCGGGGGAGGTGAGCTACGAGCAGTACTTC | CSARDAGEVSYEQYF
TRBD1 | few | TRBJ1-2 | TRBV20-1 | TGCAGTGCTAGACCGTTTACAGGGGCAATACGGAATGGCTACACCTTC | CSARPFTGAIRNGYTF